This TCR beta chain was sequenced during a study of cytomegalovirus exposure and HLA in healthy donors. PCR primers comprised 60 Vbeta and 13 Jbeta primers. Method: immunoSEQ multiplex PCR; TCRdb's copy keeps in-frame clones and lacks some. The sample shows about 170,000 clones, around 85% of them seen only once. Concerning this clone itself: Its antigen is currently unknown.

Study outcomes and limitations: Investigators reported fewer than 200 TCR beta chains as tied to cytomegalovirus. In a later analysis, at a false discovery rate of 0.05, 16,951 TCR beta sequences were associated with HLA alleles. Rare TCR sequences dominated, though some public TCRs recurred in many donors.

Germline V gene data show CDR1 as GTSNPN and CDR2 as SVGIG (reference sequence). J gave up 4 bases and V 1 base, and 1 base lay outside the gene matches. The length of the CDR3 is 13 residues. This chain links TRBV30 with TRBJ1-5, with 7 nucleotides matching TRBD1. This clonotype was sampled from a boy between 2 and 15 years old in good health and CMV-seronegative. What was sequenced was PBMCs. In DNA, the CDR3 is TGTGCCTGGAGTGAACAGGGGAATCAGCCCCAGCATTTT. It encodes CAWSEQGNQPQHF.